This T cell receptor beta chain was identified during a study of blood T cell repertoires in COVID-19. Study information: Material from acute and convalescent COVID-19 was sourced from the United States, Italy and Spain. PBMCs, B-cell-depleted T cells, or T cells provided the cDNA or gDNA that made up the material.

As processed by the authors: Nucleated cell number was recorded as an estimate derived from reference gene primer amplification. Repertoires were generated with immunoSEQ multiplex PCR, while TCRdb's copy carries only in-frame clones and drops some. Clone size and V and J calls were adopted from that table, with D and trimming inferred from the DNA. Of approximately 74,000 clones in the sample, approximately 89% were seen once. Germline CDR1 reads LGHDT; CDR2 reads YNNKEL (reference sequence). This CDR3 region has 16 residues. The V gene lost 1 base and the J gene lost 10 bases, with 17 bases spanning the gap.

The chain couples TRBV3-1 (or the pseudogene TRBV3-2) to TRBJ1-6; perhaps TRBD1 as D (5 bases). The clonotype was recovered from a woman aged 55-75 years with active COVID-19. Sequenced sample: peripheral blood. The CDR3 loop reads CASSQGGWGVGSPLHF. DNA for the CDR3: TGTGCCAGCAGCCAAGGAGGGTGGGGGGTCGGCTCACCCCTCCACTTT.